The rows below give T cell receptor beta chains drawn from one sample of a study of blood T cell repertoires in COVID-19. Profiled with immunoSEQ multiplex PCR; TCRdb holds only in-frame clones, not every one. The table lists more than 300,000 clones, around nine tenths of them singletons. Sequenced: PBMCs or T cells enriched from blood (not recorded which). These TCRs come from a woman in her twenties or thirties who had recovered from COVID-19. CDR3s include the opening cysteine and the closing phenylalanine or tryptophan. D genes are given only for firm matches. Not all rows give a size; the values are once, few, many and, for expanded clones, a class.

clone size	D gene	V gene	J gene	CDR3 DNA	CDR3 protein
NA	NA	TRBV6-2/TRBV6-3	TRBJ2-5	TGTGCCAGCAGTTACGGGCAGGGGAGACAAGCCCAAGAGACCCAGTACTTC	CASSYGQGRQAQETQYF
few	NA	TRBV5-1	TRBJ2-7	TGCGCCAGCAGCTTGGAATCTGGGGGGATAGACGAGCAGTACTTC	CASSLESGGIDEQYF
NA	NA	TRBV27	TRBJ2-1	TGTGCCAGCAGTTTGAGGCCTAGCTCCTACAATGAGCAGTTCTTC	CASSLRPSSYNEQFF
NA	NA	TRBV28	TRBJ2-1	TGTGCCAGCAGTACGGACTTTGAGCAGTTCTTC	CASSTDFEQFF
NA	TRBD1	TRBV12-3/TRBV12-4	TRBJ1-2	TGTGCCAGCAGTTACAGGGGTGGAGGCTACACCTTC	CASSYRGGGYTF
once	TRBD1	TRBV18	TRBJ2-3	TGTGCCAGCTCAGGGCAGGGGGCCGTTGGCACAGATACGCAGTATTTT	CASSGQGAVGTDTQYF
NA	TRBD1	TRBV7-6	TRBJ1-6	TGTGCCAGCAGCCTAAGGACAGGTCACGATAATTCACCCCTCCACTTT	CASSLRTGHDNSPLHF
NA	TRBD1	TRBV7-2	TRBJ2-1	TGTGCCAGCAGCTTAGGGGGACAGGGTTTTTACAATGAGCAGTTCTTC	CASSLGGQGFYNEQFF
NA	NA	TRBV3-1/TRBV3-2	TRBJ2-7	TGTGCCAGCAGCCAAGTTGCAGGATCCTACGAGCAGTACTTC	CASSQVAGSYEQYF
once	NA	TRBV18	TRBJ1-1	TGTGCCAGCTCCCAGGGGACTGAAGCTTTCTTT	CASSQGTEAFF
NA	TRBD1	TRBV18	TRBJ1-5	TGTGCCAGCTCCCAGGACAGGGGATTAAATCAGCCCCAGCATTTT	CASSQDRGLNQPQHF
NA	NA	TRBV12-3/TRBV12-4	TRBJ2-1	TGTGCCAGCAGTTTTTCGGATGAGCAGTTCTTC	CASSFSDEQFF
NA	NA	TRBV25-1	TRBJ2-7	TGTGCCAGCAGGAAATCGGGACCTCAGGGGCAGCAGTACTTC	CASRKSGPQGQQYF
NA	TRBD2	TRBV7-2	TRBJ2-7	TGTGCCAGCAGCTCGACTAGCGGGAGTGCTATCGAGCAGTACTTC	CASSSTSGSAIEQYF
NA	TRBD1	TRBV5-4	TRBJ2-7	TGTGCCAGCAGCTTGGGAGGGACAGTCACCTACGAGCAGTACTTC	CASSLGGTVTYEQYF
NA	TRBD2	TRBV29-1	TRBJ2-7	TGCAGCGTGGGACTAGCGGGAGGGGGAGAGCAGTACTTC	CSVGLAGGGEQYF
NA	NA	TRBV12-3/TRBV12-4	TRBJ1-1	TGTGCCAGCAGACAGGCCTCCCTAACTGAAGCTTTCTTT	CASRQASLTEAFF
NA	NA	TRBV13	TRBJ1-2	TGTGCCAGCAGCTTAGCCAGCTATGGCTACACCTTC	CASSLASYGYTF
NA	TRBD2	TRBV10-3	TRBJ2-7	TGTGCCATCAGTGACACGACTAGCGGGAAAACCTACGAGCAGTACTTC	CAISDTTSGKTYEQYF
NA	TRBD1	TRBV6-2/TRBV6-3	TRBJ1-5	TGTGCCAGCAGTCCCGGGACAGACAATCAGCCCCAGCATTTT	CASSPGTDNQPQHF
NA	NA	TRBV21-1	TRBJ1-5	TGTGCCAGCAGCAAAAAGATAGGAGCTAATCAGCCCCAGCATTTT	CASSKKIGANQPQHF
NA	TRBD2	TRBV14	TRBJ2-7	TGTGCCAGCAGCCTGGGGGGTAGCGGGAGCTACGAGCAGTACTTC	CASSLGGSGSYEQYF
once	NA	TRBV29-1	TRBJ1-1	TGCAGCGGGAGGAACACTGAAGCTTTCTTT	CSGRNTEAFF
once	TRBD2	TRBV3-1/TRBV3-2	TRBJ2-5	TGTGCCAGCAGCCAAGGGACTAGCGGGAGCGGTGAGACCCAGTACTTC	CASSQGTSGSGETQYF
NA	TRBD1	TRBV15	TRBJ2-2	TGTGCCACCAGCAGGAGACAGGGTAGCACCGGGGAGCTGTTTTTT	CATSRRQGSTGELFF
NA	NA	TRBV11-3	TRBJ2-3	TGTGCCAGCAGCTTAGGACGGCCGGGTACGCAGTATTTT	CASSLGRPGTQYF
NA	TRBD2	TRBV10-3	TRBJ2-5	TGTGCCATAAGTGTAGCGGGGACACAAGAGACCCAGTACTTC	CAISVAGTQETQYF
NA	NA	TRBV6-5	TRBJ2-3	TGTGCCAGCAGTCCTATGGGGGGTTTCACAGATACGCAGTATTTT	CASSPMGGFTDTQYF
NA	NA	TRBV9	TRBJ1-1	TGTGCCAGCAGCTCCCCCACAAAAAGGAACACTGAAGCTTTCTTT	CASSSPTKRNTEAFF
once	TRBD1	TRBV7-2	TRBJ1-4	TGTGCCAGCAGCCCCCGGACAGGGGATGGTGAAAAACTGTTTTTT	CASSPRTGDGEKLFF
NA	TRBD1	TRBV7-8	TRBJ2-7	TGTGCCAGCAGCGTAGAGCACCGGGACAGGGGAACCTTC	CASSVEHRDRGTF
NA	NA	TRBV6-2/TRBV6-3	TRBJ2-3	TGTGCCAGCAGTAAGGGACCGACAGGAGTCACAGATACGCAGTATTTT	CASSKGPTGVTDTQYF
NA	TRBD1	TRBV7-2	TRBJ1-5	TGTGCCAGCAGCTCTCAGGGGGATCAGCCCCAGCATTTT	CASSSQGDQPQHF
NA	NA	TRBV3-1/TRBV3-2	TRBJ2-5	TGTGCCAGCAGCCTAGGGGGGGTCCCCCAGTACTTC	CASSLGGVPQYF
once	TRBD1	TRBV4-3	TRBJ1-1	TGCGCCAGCAGCCAAAATACAGGGGGCGTTGGGAACACTGAAGCTTTCTTT	CASSQNTGGVGNTEAFF